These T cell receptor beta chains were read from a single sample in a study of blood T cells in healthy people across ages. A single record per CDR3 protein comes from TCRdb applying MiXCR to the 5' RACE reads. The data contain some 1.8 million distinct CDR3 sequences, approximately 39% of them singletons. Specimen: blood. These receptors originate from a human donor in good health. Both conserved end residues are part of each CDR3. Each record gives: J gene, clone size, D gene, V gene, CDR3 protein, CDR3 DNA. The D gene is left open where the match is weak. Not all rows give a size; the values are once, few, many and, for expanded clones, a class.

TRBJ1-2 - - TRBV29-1 CSVTRRHVYGYTF TGCAGCGTCACACGTAGGCATGTCTATGGCTACACCTTC
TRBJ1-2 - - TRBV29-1 CSVTGEAFYSHTF TGCAGCGTTACGGGGGAAGCGTTTTATAGCCACACCTTC
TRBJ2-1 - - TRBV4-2 CASSRHSRSYNEQFF TGTGCCAGCAGCCGACACTCCAGATCCTACAATGAGCAGTTCTTC
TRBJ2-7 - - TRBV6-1 CASTRTGMSTYEQYF TGTGCCAGCACTCGCACAGGGATGTCTACCTACGAGCAGTACTTC
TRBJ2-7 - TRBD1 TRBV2 CASRKPGTGPLWQYF TGTGCCAGCAGAAAGCCCGGGACAGGCCCGTTATGGCAGTACTTC
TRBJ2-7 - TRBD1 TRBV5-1 CASRMTGEAQYF TGCGCCAGCAGGATGACAGGGGAGGCCCAGTACTTC
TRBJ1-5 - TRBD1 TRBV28 CASSTPTGGWGQPQHF TGTGCCAGCAGTACCCCGACAGGGGGCTGGGGGCAGCCCCAGCATTTT
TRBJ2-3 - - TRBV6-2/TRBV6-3 CASSWQDTDTQYF TGTGCCAGCAGCTGGCAGGACACAGACACGCAGTATTTT
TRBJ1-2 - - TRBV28 CASSLRTHGYTF TGTGCCAGCAGTTTGCGGACCCATGGCTACACCTTC
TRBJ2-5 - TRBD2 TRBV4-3 CASSQDWAGGWQETQYF TGCGCCAGCAGCCAAGATTGGGCGGGGGGTTGGCAAGAGACCCAGTACTTC
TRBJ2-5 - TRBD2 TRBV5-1 CASSLVSGEEKTQYF TGCGCCAGCAGCTTGGTTAGCGGGGAGGAGAAGACCCAGTACTTC
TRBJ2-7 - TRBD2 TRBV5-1 CASRLAELYEQYF TGCGCCAGCAGACTAGCGGAGCTCTACGAGCAGTACTTC
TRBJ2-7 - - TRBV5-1 CASSSRLGRRSYEQYF TGCGCCAGCAGCAGCCGCCTAGGCAGGCGATCCTACGAGCAGTACTTC
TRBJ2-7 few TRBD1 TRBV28 CASNSRGHGEQYF TGTGCCAGCAACTCCAGGGGGCATGGGGAGCAGTACTTC
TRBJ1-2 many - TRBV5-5 CASSLSVGLYGYTF TGTGCCAGCAGCTTGTCTGTAGGCCTCTATGGCTACACCTTC
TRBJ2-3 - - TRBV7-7 CASSSGTANTDTQYF TGTGCTAGCAGCTCGGGGACTGCTAACACAGATACGCAGTATTTT
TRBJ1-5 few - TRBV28 CASRPRGLGNQPQHF TGTGCCAGCAGGCCCAGGGGATTAGGCAATCAGCCCCAGCATTTT
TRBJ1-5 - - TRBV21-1 CASSPPGGIGNQPQHF TGTGCCAGTTCCCCTCCCGGGGGTATTGGCAATCAGCCCCAGCATTTT
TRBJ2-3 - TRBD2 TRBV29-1 CSVSMRGVPDTQYF TGCAGCGTATCCATGCGGGGGGTTCCAGATACGCAGTATTTT
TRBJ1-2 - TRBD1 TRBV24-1 CATSARGNNYGYTF TGTGCCACCAGTGCCAGGGGGAACAACTATGGCTACACCTTC
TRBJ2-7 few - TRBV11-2 CASSRTSSVGGYYEQYF TGTGCCAGCAGCAGGACCTCGTCAGTTGGAGGCTACTACGAGCAGTACTTC
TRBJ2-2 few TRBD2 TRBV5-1 CASSLVGMSRSGERFF TGCGCCAGCAGCTTGGTGGGGATGTCCCGAAGCGGGGAGCGGTTTTTT
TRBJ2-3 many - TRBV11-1 CASSSPVDTDTQYF TGTGCCAGCAGCTCTCCGGTAGACACAGATACGCAGTATTTT
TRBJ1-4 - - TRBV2 CASTDSTTNEKLFF TGTGCCAGCACCGACAGTACAACTAATGAAAAACTGTTTTTT
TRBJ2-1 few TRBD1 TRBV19 CASQHRGNEQFF TGTGCCAGTCAACACAGGGGCAATGAGCAGTTCTTC
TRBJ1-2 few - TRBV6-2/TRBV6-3 CACSYGGLPHGYTF TGTGCCTGCAGTTACGGAGGCCTCCCTCATGGCTACACCTTC